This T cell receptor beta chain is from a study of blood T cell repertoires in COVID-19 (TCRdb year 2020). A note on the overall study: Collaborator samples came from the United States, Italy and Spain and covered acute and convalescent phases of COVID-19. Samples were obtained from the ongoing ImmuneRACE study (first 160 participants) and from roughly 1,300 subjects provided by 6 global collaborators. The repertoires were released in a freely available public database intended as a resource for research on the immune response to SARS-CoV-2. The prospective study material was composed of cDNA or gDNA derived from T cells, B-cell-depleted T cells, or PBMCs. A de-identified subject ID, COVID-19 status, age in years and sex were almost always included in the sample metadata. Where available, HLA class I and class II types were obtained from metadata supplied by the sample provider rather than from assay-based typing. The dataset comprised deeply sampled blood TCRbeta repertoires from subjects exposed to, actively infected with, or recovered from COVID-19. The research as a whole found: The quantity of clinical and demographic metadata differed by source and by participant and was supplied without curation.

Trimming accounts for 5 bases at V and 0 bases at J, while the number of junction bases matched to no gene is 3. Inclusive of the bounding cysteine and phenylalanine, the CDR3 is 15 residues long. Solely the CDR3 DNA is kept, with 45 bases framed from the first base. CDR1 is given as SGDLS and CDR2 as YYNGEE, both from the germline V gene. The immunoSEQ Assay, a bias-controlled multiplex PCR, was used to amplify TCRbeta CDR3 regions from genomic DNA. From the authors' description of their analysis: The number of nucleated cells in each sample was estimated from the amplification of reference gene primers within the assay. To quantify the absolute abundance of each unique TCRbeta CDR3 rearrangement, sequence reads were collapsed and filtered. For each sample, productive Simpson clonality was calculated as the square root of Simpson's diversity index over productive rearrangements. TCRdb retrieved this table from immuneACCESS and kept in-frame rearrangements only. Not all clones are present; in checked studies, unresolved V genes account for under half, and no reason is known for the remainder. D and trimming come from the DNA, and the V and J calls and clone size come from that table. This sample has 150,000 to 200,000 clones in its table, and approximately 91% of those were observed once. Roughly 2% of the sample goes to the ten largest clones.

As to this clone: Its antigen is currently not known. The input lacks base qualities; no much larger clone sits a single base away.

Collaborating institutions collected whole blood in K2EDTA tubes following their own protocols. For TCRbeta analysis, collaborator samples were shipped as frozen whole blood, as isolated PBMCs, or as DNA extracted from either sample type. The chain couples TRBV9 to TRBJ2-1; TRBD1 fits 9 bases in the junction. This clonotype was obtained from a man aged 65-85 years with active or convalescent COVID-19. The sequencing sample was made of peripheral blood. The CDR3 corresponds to CASSQTGGSYNEQFF. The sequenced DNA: TGTGCCAGCAGTCAGACAGGGGGCTCCTACAATGAGCAGTTCTTC. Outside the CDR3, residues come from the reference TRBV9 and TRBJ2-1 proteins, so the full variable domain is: DSGVTQTPKHLITATGQRVTLRCSPRSGDLSVYWYQQSLDQGLQFLIQYYNGEERAKGNILERFSAQQFPDLHSELNLSSLELGDSALYFCASSQTGGSYNEQFFGPGTRLTVL.